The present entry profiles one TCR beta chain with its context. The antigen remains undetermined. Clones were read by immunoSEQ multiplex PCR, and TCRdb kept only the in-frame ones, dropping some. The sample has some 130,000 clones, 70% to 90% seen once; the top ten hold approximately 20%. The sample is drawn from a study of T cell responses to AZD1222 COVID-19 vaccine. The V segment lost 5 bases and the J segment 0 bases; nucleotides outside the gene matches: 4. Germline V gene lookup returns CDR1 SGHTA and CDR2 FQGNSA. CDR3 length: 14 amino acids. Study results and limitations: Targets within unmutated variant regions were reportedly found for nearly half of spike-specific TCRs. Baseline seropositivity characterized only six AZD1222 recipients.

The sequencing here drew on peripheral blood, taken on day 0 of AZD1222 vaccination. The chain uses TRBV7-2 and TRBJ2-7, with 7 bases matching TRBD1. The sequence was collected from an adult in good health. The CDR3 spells CASSPGQISYEQYF. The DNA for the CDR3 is TGTGCCAGCAGCCCGGGACAGATCTCCTACGAGCAGTACTTC.